A single sample gave rise to the 5 T cell receptor beta chains below, sequenced in a study of T cell responses to AZD1222 COVID-19 vaccine. The table came from immunoSEQ multiplex PCR; TCRdb's copy has only in-frame clones and leaves some out. The sample carries fewer than 200,000 clones, 85% to 90% recorded once. Here the sequenced sample was peripheral blood, taken 28 days after the second dose of the MenACWY control vaccine. The origin of the receptors is an adult who received the MenACWY meningococcal vaccine as a control.

This chain joins TRBV20-1 and TRBJ2-7; D remains ambiguous. V dropped 7 bases and J dropped 0 bases, with 7 bases sitting between them. CDR1 and CDR2 from the germline V gene are DFQATT and SNEGSKA (reference sequence). There are 11 residues in the CDR3. The CDR3 here is CSVLSSYEQYF. The CDR3 DNA reads TGCAGTGTACTTAGCTCCTACGAGCAGTACTTC.

V gene TRBV30 combines with J gene TRBJ2-7, with TRBD2 matching over 9 bases. After removal of 2 bases from V and 2 bases from J, the junction contained 7 bases not matched to a gene. The CDR3 is 15 residues long. Germline CDR1 is GTSNPN and CDR2 is SVGIG (reference sequence). The CDR3 DNA reads as TGTGCCTGGAGTCAGGGGCTAGCGGGGACCTACGAGCAGTACTTC. It specifies CAWSQGLAGTYEQYF.

V and J are TRBV28 and TRBJ2-7, with a possible D match to TRBD1 (6 bases). Germline CDR1 reads MDHEN; CDR2 reads SYDVKM. The V end lost 1 base, the J end lost 2 bases, and 9 bases lay between the germline ends. CDR3 length: 14 amino acids. The CDR3 sequence is CASSLSGDTYEQYF. CDR3 DNA sequence: TGTGCCAGCAGTTTATCAGGGGATACCTACGAGCAGTACTTC.

The V gene is TRBV19, the J gene TRBJ1-2, with a weak D call TRBD1 (5 bases). CDR3 length equals 16 residues. Germline CDR1 is LNHDA and CDR2 is SQIVND (reference sequence). V shed 3 bases and J shed 1 base, with 15 bases lying between them. CDR3 protein: CASSMGWQGGNYGYTF. The CDR3 DNA follows: TGTGCCAGTAGTATGGGGTGGCAGGGCGGTAACTATGGCTACACCTTC.

The V and J genes are TRBV23-1 and TRBJ2-1; TRBD1 matches 9 bases. TRBV23-1 belongs to the ORF category, with a function that is uncertain. V lost 10 bases and J lost 8; bases outside the gene matches: 15. The length of the CDR3 is 15 residues. Here the CDR3 reads CATILPRQGVDEQFF. The CDR3 region has the DNA TGCGCCACAATTTTGCCGAGACAGGGGGTGGATGAGCAGTTCTTC.